This record covers a single TCR beta chain. This clonotype was counted only a few times. Its antigen target is currently unknown. No much larger clone is present one base from it, and per-base qualities are unavailable. Trimming takes 5 bases off V and 3 bases off J; junction bases not matched to a gene: 2. The germline V gene specifies SGHVS as CDR1 and FQNEAQ as CDR2. The CDR3 runs 13 residues from the cysteine to the phenylalanine. The sequence is cut down to CDR3 DNA, 39 bases in frame from base 1. Set within a cohort of healthcare workers in London, UK, this nested case-control study involved weekly PCR testing of nasopharyngeal swabs along with blood sampling. Healthcare workers were recruited during the week of the UK lockdown, between 23 and 31 March 2020, and followed weekly for up to roughly 16 weeks. The method behind the library was 5' RACE. Reads for this sample came from a NextSeq 500. Unique molecular identifiers were attached to individual cDNA molecules in the TCR library protocol so that sequencing error and PCR bias could be corrected. Sequencing covered both TCR alpha and beta chains, and within each sample the abundances of alpha and beta sequences were tightly co-correlated. Under the source paper's analysis protocol: Decombinator V4 was used to annotate the V gene, J gene and CDR3 of the TCR sequences. Expanded TCRs were defined as changing significantly between any two time points under a Poisson model with p below 0.0001. TCR abundances were normalised to the total number of TCRs sequenced in each sample and reported as counts per million. MAIT TCRs were defined by TRAV1-2 paired with TRAJ12, TRAJ20 or TRAJ33, and iNKT TCRs by TRAV10 paired with TRAJ18. A search of VDJdb, accessed on 1 November 2021, was run for TCRs annotated to CMV, EBV and SARS-CoV-2, with TCRs annotated for multiple antigens excluded. In-frame beta chains were kept once TCRdb had trimmed the public reads at Q25 with fastp and called clones with MiXCR. Rows with one shared CDR3 protein collapse into an entry with the most common genes and DNA. None of the V and J calls come from the authors' own analysis; TCRdb made them. In all, the sample holds around 26,000 distinct CDR3 sequences, and 4% to 5.5% of those were seen once. Approximately 4.6% of the sample lies in the top ten.

This entry is derived from a study of early T cells in non-severe SARS-CoV-2 infection (dated by TCRdb to the early 2020s). With regard to the full study: TCR sequencing used bulk RNA from unsorted whole blood, so alpha and beta chains could not be paired.

General conclusions and limits of the study: Matching against VDJdb was skewed toward anti-spike CD8 responses, likely underestimated virus-specific expansions, and missed private and CD4 specificities.

The rearranged segments are TRBV7-8 and TRBJ2-3; TRBD1 fits 7 bases in the junction. This receptor was obtained from an adult who was a healthcare worker with PCR-confirmed SARS-CoV-2 infection or an uninfected control (not recorded which). Sequenced sample: whole blood. CDR3 reads: CASSKQGTDTQYF. The DNA sequence is TGTGCCAGCAGCAAACAGGGGACAGATACGCAGTATTTT. The variable domain in full, with residues beyond the CDR3 obtained from the reference TRBV7-8 and TRBJ2-3 genes, is GAGVSQSPRYKVAKRGQDVALRCDPISGHVSLFWYQQALGQGPEFLTYFQNEAQLDKSGLPSDRFFAERPEGSVSTLKIQRTQQEDSAVYLCASSKQGTDTQYFGPGTRLTVL.